What follows describes a single T cell receptor (beta chain). Its antigen specificity is not known. No much larger clone exists at a distance of one base, and base qualities are not known. This specimen comes from a study of T cell repertoires in cytomegalovirus infection (dated by TCRdb to between 2018 and 2021). Notes on the research overall: The peptide stimulations were aimed at well-studied HLA-B-restricted epitopes as well as recently identified HLA-C-restricted CMV epitopes, whose presentation resists viral immunomodulation. Donor HLA type was relevant to the analysis, as public TCR beta signatures indicated carriage of CMV infection together with the matching HLA type.

The study at large found these results: The ex vivo response was dominated by HLA-C-restricted CMV-specific TCR beta clonotypes, which also provided the single most frequent clonotype in two of eight donors. Cumulative frequency of public TCR beta family members discriminated carriers of CMV infection plus the relevant HLA type in this cohort and an independent roughly 320-donor cohort.

The reads were generated on an Illumina HiSeq 1500. The public reads were run again by TCRdb, first through fastp at Q25 and then through MiXCR, and only productive beta chains were kept. When rows share a CDR3 protein, they turn into one entry using the most common DNA and genes. This sample holds tens of thousands of distinct CDR3 sequences; 20% to 25% were observed only once. The ten largest clonotypes hold about a quarter of the sample. Interpreted using the paper, the treatment or condition label stands for: in vitro stimulation with specific CMV peptide epitopes to enrich CMV-specific T cells. V lost 6 bases and J lost 0 bases, and the count of bases not matched to a germline gene is 15. The CDR3 has 19 amino acids, counting the end cysteine and phenylalanine. Of all the DNA, just the CDR3 is kept, 57 bases in frame from base 1. CDR1 is given as SGHVS and CDR2 as FQNEAQ, both from the germline V gene.

The sample in question was CD8+ T cells from cultured PBMCs, obtained from culture after CMV antigen stimulation. The rearranged segments are TRBV7-8 and TRBJ1-3; the junction holds 9 bases that match TRBD1. The source of this sequence is a human donor in good health (CMV status not recorded). Some clones in this sample may be carry-over from other donors' samples. The CDR3 region has the sequence CASRSSGGTGIVSGNTIYF. The DNA sequence is TGTGCCAGCAGATCTAGTGGGGGGACAGGGATAGTCTCTGGAAACACCATATATTTT.